This T cell receptor (beta chain) was observed in a study of blood T cell repertoires in COVID-19. On the study more broadly: Specimens from acute and convalescent COVID-19 originated in the United States, Italy and Spain. PBMCs, B-cell-depleted T cells, or T cells provided the cDNA or gDNA that made up the material.

Original handling: Researchers report that nucleated cell counts were estimated from reference gene primer amplification. Clones were read by immunoSEQ multiplex PCR, and TCRdb kept only the in-frame ones, dropping some. Clone size and V and J calls were adopted from that table, with D and trimming inferred from the DNA. The sample records 150,000 or so clones, roughly 88% being singletons. The CDR3 spans 13 residues. Germline CDR1 and CDR2: SGHDT and YYEEEE. V lost 2 bases to trimming and J lost 4 bases, with 10 bases between them. The sample was peripheral blood. This sequence originates from a man aged 18 to 29 with acute or convalescent COVID-19. V gene TRBV5-6 combines with J gene TRBJ2-7; D is possibly TRBD1 (5 bases). The CDR3 nucleotides read TGTGCCAGCAGCTTCGAGACAGCTTACGAGCAGTACTTC. This sequence encodes CASSFETAYEQYF.